This T cell receptor (beta chain) was sequenced for a study of cytomegalovirus exposure and HLA in healthy donors. Study results and limitations: The authors later linked a missense DCLRE1C variant to TCR beta V- and J-gene trimming.

V was shortened by 7 bases and J by 8 bases, with 20 bases between the two germline ends. Germline CDR1 LNHNV, CDR2 YYDKDF (reference sequence). The CDR3 sequence is 15 residues long. In the case of this clone: What it binds is not known.

Use of 60 Vbeta and 13 Jbeta primers characterized the PCR. The repertoire was sequenced with immunoSEQ multiplex PCR; TCRdb's copy has only in-frame clones and lacks some. Here the sample spans some 130,000 clones, about three quarters being singletons. The sequence derives from a woman aged 55-70 years in good health and CMV-seropositive. Material: PBMCs. The V call is TRBV15, the J call TRBJ1-4, with a possible D match to TRBD1 (6 bases). CDR3 sequence: CATTPIGGGGEKLFF. The CDR3 DNA reads as TGTGCCACCACTCCCATCGGGGGGGGCGGCGAAAAACTGTTTTTT.